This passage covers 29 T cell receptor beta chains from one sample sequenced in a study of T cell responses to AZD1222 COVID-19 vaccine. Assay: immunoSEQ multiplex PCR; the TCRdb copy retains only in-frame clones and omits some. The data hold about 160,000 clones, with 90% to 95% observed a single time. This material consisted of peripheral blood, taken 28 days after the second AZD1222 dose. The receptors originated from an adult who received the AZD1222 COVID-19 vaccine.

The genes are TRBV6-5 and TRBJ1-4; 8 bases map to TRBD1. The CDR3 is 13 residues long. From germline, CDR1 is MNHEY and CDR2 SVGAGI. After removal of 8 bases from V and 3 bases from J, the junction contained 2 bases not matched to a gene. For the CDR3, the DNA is TGTGCCAGCCGGACAGGGCCTAATGAAAAACTGTTTTTT. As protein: CASRTGPNEKLFF.

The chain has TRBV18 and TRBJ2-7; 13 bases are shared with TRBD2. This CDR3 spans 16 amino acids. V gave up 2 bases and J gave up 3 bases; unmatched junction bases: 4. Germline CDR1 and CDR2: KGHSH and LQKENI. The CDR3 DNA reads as TGTGCCAGCTCACCATCCAGGACTAGCGGGGGCTACGAGCAGTACTTC. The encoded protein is CASSPSRTSGGYEQYF.

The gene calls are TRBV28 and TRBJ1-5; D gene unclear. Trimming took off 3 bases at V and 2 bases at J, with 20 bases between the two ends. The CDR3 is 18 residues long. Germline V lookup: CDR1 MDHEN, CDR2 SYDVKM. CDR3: CASSFFPPGSTRNQPQHF. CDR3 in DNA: TGTGCCAGCAGTTTCTTTCCCCCCGGGTCTACGCGCAATCAGCCCCAGCATTTT.

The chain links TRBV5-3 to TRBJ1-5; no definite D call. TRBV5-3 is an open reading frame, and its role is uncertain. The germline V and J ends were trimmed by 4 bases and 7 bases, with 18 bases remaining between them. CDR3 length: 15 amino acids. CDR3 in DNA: TGTGCCAGAAGCCCCCCCCGGTGGGGATGGCAGCCCCAGCATTTT. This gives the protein CARSPPRWGWQPQHF.

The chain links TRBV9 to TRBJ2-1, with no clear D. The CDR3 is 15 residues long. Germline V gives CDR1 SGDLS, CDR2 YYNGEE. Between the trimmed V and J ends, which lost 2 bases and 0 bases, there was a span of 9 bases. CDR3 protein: CASSVVSLSYNEQFF. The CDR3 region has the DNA TGTGCCAGCAGCGTCGTAAGTCTCTCCTACAATGAGCAGTTCTTC. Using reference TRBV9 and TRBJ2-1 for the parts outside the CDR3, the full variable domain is DSGVTQTPKHLITATGQRVTLRCSPRSGDLSVYWYQQSLDQGLQFLIQYYNGEERAKGNILERFSAQQFPDLHSELNLSSLELGDSALYFCASSVVSLSYNEQFFGPGTRLTVL.

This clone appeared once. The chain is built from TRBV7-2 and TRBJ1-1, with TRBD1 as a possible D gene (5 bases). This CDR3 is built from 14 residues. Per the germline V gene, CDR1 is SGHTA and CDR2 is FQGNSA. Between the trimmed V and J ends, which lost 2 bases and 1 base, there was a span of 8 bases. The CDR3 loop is CASSLPTGNTEAFF. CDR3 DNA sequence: TGTGCCAGCAGCTTACCCACAGGGAACACTGAAGCTTTCTTT.

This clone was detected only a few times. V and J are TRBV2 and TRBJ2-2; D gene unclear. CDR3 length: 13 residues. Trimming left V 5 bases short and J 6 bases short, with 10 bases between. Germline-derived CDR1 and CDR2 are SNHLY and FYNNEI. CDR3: CASSSPRAGELFF. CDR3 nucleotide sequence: TGTGCCAGCAGTAGTCCTAGGGCCGGGGAGCTGTTTTTT. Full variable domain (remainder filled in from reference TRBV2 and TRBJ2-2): EPEVTQTPSHQVTQMGQEVILRCVPISNHLYFYWYRQILGQKVEFLVSFYNNEISEKSEIFDDQFSVERPDGSNFTLKIRSTKLEDSAMYFCASSSPRAGELFFGEGSRLTVL.

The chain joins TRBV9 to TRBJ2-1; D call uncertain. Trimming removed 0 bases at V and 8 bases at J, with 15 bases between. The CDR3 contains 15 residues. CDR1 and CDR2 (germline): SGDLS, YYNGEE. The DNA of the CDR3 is TGTGCCAGCAGCGTAGGAGGATCAACCGGCGATGAGCAGTTCTTC. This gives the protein CASSVGGSTGDEQFF.

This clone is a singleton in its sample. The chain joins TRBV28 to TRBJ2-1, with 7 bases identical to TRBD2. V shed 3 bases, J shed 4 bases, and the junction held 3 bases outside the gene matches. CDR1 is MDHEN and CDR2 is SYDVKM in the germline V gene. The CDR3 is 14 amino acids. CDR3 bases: TGTGCCAGCAGTTTTTGGGAGGGTTACAATGAGCAGTTCTTC. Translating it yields CASSFWEGYNEQFF.

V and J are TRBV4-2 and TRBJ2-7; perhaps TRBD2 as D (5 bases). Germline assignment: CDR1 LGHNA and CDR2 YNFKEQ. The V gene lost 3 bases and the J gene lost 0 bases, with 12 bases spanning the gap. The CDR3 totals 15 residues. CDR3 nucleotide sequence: TGTGCCAGCAGCCAGGCTCCAACTAGCTCCTACGAGCAGTACTTC. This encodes CASSQAPTSSYEQYF.

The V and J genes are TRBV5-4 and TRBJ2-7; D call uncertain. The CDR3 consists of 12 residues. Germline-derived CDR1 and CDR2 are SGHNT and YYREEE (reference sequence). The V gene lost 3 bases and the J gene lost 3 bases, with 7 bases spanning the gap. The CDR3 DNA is TGTGCCAGCAGCTCGAACAGCTACGAGCAGTACTTC. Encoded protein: CASSSNSYEQYF.

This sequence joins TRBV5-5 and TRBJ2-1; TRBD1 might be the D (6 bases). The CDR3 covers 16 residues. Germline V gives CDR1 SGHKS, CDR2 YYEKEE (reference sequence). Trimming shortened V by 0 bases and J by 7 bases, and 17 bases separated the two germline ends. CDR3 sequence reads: CASSLVAIQGGNEQFF. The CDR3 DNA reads TGTGCCAGCAGCTTGGTCGCAATACAGGGTGGGAATGAGCAGTTCTTC.

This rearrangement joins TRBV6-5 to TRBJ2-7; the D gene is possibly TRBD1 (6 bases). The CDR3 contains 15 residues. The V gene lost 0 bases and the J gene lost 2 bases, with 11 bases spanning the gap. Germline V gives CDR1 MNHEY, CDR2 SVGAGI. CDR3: CASSYSRQGTYEQYF. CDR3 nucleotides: TGTGCCAGCAGTTACTCCCGCCAGGGGACCTACGAGCAGTACTTC.

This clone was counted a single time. In DNA, the CDR3 is TGTGCCTTCCGGACAGGGACCACTGAAGCTTTCTTT. It specifies CAFRTGTTEAFF. J is TRBJ1-1 and V is TRBV2; 8 nucleotides match TRBD1. The germline CDR1 and CDR2 sequences are SNHLY and FYNNEI. Germline trimming cut 11 bases from V and 4 bases from J; bases unmatched to any gene: 6. This CDR3 has 12 amino acids.

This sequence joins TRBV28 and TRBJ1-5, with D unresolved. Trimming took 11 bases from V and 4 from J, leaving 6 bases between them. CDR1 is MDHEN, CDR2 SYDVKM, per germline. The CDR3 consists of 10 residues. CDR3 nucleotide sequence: TGTGCCTCGGGAAATCAGCCCCAGCATTTT. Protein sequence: CASGNQPQHF.

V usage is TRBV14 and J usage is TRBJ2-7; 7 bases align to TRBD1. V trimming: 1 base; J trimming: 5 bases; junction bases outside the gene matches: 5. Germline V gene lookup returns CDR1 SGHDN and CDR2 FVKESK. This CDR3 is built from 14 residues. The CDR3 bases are TGTGCCAGCAGCCAAGGTTGGACAGGCCACGAGCAGTACTTC. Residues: CASSQGWTGHEQYF.

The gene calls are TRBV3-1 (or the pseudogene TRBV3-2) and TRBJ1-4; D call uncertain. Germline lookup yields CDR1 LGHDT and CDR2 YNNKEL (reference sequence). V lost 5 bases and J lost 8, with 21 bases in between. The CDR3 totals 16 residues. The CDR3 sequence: CASSKTGGLQYEKLFF. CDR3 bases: TGTGCCAGCAGCAAAACGGGCGGACTCCAATACGAAAAACTGTTTTTT.

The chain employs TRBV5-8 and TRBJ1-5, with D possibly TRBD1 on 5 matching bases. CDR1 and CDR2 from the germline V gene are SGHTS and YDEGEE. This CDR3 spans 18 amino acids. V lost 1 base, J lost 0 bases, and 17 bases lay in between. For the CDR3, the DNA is TGTGCCAGCAGCTTGCAGCCCCTTTGGGACCATAGCAATCAGCCCCAGCATTTT. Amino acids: CASSLQPLWDHSNQPQHF.

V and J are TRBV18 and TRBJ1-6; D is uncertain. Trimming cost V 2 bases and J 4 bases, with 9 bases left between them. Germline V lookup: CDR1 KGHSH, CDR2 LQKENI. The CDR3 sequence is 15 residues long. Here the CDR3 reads CASSPESTYNSPLHF. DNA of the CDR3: TGTGCCAGCTCACCAGAGAGCACATATAATTCACCCCTCCACTTT.

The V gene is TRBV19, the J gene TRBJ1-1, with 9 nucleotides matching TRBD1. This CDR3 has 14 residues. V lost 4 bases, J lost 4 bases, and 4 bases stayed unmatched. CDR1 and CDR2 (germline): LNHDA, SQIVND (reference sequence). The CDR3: CASSRDRVLTEAFF. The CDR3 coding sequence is TGTGCCAGTAGTAGGGACAGGGTGCTCACTGAAGCTTTCTTT.

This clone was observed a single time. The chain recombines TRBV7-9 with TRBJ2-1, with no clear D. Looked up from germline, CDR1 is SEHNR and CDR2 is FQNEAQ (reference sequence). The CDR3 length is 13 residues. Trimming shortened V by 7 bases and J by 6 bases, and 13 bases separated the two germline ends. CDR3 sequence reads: CASIPVGVNEQFF. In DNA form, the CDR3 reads TGTGCCAGCATTCCGGTTGGAGTCAATGAGCAGTTCTTC.

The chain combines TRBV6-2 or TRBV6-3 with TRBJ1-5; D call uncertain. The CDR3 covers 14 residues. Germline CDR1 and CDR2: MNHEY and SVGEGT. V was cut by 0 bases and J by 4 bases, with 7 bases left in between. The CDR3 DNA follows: TGTGCCAGCAGTTACTCCGGACCAAATCAGCCCCAGCATTTT. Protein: CASSYSGPNQPQHF.

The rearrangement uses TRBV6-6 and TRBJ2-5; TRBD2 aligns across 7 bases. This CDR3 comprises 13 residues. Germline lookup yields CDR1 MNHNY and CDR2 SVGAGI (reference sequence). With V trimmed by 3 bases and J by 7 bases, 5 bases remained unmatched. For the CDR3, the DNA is TGTGCCAGCAGTTATCTAGCGGCGGGGACCCAGTACTTC. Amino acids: CASSYLAAGTQYF.

CDR3 nucleotide sequence: TGTGCCAGCAGCGTAAAAGTCCTCCCATCTAGCGGCCTGATTAACAATGAGCAGTTCTTC. Translation gives CASSVKVLPSSGLINNEQFF. This sequence joins TRBV9 and TRBJ2-1, with 7 bases identical to TRBD2. The CDR3 is 20 amino acids. The germline CDR1 and CDR2 sequences are SGDLS and YYNGEE. V lost 1 base and J lost 5; bases outside the gene matches: 21.

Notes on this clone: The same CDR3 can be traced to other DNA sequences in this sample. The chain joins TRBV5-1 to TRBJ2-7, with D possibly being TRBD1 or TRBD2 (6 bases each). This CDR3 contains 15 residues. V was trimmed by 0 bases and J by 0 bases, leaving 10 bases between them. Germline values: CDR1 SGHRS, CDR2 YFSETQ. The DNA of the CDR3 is TGCGCCAGCAGCTTGGGAGGGGGGAGCTCCTACGAGCAGTACTTC. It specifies CASSLGGGSSYEQYF.

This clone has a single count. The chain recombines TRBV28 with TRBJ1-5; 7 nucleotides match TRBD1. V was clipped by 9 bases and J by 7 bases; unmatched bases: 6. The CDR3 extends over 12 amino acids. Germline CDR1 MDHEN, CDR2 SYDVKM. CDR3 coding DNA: TGTGCCAGTGGACAGGATCAACAGCCCCAGCATTTT. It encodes CASGQDQQPQHF.

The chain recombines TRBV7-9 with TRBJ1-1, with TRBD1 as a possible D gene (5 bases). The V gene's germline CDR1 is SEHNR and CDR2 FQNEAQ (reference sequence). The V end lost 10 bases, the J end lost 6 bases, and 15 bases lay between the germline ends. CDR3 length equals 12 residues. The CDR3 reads CAIKGRAAEAFF. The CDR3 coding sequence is TGTGCCATCAAAGGCAGGGCGGCTGAAGCTTTCTTT.

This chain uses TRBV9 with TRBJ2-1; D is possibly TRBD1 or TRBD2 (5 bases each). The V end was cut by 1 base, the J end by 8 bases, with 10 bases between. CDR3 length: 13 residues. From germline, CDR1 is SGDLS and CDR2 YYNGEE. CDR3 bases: TGTGCCAGCAGCGTACAGGGACGGGATGAGCAGTTCTTC. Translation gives CASSVQGRDEQFF.

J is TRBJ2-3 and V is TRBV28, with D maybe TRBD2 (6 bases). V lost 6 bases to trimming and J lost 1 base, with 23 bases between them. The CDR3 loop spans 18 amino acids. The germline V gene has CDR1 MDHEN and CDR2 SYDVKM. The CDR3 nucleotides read TGTGCCAGCAGCGCCGACACTAGCCCTCTTCTTGGCACAGATACGCAGTATTTT. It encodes CASSADTSPLLGTDTQYF.